This T cell receptor beta chain is drawn from a study of shared clonotypes between healthy human individuals. This CDR3 contains 17 residues. Per germline, CDR1 SEHNR and CDR2 FQNEAQ (reference sequence). V shed 1 base and J shed 1 base, with 15 bases lying between them. This clone showed up just a few times. Its matching antigen is unknown. The assay ran at deep level. Each replicate PCR on the sorted subsets used about 0.2 ug DNA (around 30,000 T cell genomes). Profiling relied on immunoSEQ multiplex PCR, and the TCRdb table lists in-frame clones only, not all of them. The sample records approximately 980,000 clones, 60% to 85% being singletons. Study observations and caveats: Generation probabilities were higher for clonotypes shared across all four sorted-subset donors than for unshared ones.

Sequencing was performed on memory CD4+ T cells sorted from blood. Subset denoted: CD45RA-negative fraction. The V call is TRBV7-9, the J call TRBJ2-3; D gene uncertain. The receptor comes from a man aged 18 to 29 in good health. The CDR3 sequence is CASSLGDWLSGTDTQYF. The CDR3 nucleotides read TGTGCCAGCAGCTTAGGAGACTGGCTTTCTGGCACAGATACGCAGTATTTT. Based on the CDR3 plus reference TRBV7-9 and TRBJ2-3, the full variable domain is DTGVSQNPRHKITKRGQNVTFRCDPISEHNRLYWYRQTLGQGPEFLTYFQNEAQLEKSRLLSDRFSAERPKGSFSTLEIQRTEQGDSAMYLCASSLGDWLSGTDTQYFGPGTRLTVL.